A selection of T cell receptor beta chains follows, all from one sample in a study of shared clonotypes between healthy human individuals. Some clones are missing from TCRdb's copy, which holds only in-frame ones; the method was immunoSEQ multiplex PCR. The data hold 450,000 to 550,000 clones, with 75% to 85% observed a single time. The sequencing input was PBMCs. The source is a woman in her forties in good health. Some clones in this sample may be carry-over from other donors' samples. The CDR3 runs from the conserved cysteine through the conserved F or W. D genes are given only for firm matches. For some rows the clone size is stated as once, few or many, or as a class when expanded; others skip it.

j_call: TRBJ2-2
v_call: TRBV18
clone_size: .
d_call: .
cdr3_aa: CASSPLYTGELFF
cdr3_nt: TGTGCCAGCTCACCTCTTTACACCGGGGAGCTGTTTTTT

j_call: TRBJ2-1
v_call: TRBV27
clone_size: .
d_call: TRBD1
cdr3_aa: CASSPGTGGNEQFF
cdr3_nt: TGTGCCAGCAGTCCCGGGACAGGGGGCAATGAGCAGTTCTTC

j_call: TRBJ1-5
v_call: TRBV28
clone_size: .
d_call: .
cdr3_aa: CASRSFTGSNQPQHF
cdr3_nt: TGTGCCAGCAGATCCTTCACAGGTAGCAATCAGCCCCAGCATTTT

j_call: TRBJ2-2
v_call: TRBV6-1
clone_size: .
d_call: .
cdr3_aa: CASSEQRSTGELFF
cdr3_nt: TGTGCCAGCAGTGAGCAGAGGTCCACCGGGGAGCTGTTTTTT

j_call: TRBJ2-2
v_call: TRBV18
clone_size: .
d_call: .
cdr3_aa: CASSPATNTGELFF
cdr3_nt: TGTGCCAGCTCCCCAGCGACGAACACCGGGGAGCTGTTTTTT

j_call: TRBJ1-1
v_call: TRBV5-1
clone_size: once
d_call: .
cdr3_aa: CASSPGNRGVNTEAFF
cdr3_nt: TGCGCCAGCAGCCCGGGTAACCGCGGGGTGAACACTGAAGCTTTCTTT

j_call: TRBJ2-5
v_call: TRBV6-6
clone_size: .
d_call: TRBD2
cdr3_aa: CASSYGGVQETQYF
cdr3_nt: TGTGCCAGCAGTTACGGGGGGGTCCAAGAGACCCAGTACTTC

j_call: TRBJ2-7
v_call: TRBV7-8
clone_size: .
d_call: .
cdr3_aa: CASSFSRASYEQYF
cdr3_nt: TGTGCCAGCAGCTTTAGCAGGGCCTCTTACGAGCAGTACTTC

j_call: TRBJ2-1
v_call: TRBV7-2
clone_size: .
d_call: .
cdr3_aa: CASSFVRVNNEQFF
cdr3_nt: TGTGCCAGCAGCTTCGTCAGGGTGAACAATGAGCAGTTCTTC

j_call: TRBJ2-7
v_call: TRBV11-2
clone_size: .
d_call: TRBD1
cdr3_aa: CASSYGQGVNEQYF
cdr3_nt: TGTGCCAGCAGCTATGGACAGGGGGTCAACGAGCAGTACTTC

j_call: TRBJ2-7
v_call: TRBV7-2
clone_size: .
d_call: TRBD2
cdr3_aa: CASSGLAGVREQYF
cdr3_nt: TGTGCCAGCAGCGGACTAGCGGGAGTACGGGAGCAGTACTTC

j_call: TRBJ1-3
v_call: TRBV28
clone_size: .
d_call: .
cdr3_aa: CASSFSAGNTIYF
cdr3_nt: TGTGCCAGCAGTTTCTCGGCTGGAAACACCATATATTTT

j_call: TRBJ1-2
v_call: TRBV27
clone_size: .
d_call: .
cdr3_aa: CASSRDSYYGYTF
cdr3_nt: TGTGCCAGCAGCCGAGACAGCTACTATGGCTACACCTTC

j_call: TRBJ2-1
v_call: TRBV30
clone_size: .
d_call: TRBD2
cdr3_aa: CAWSGGGTTSSYNEQFF
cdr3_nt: TGTGCCTGGAGTGGGGGAGGGACCACTAGCTCCTACAATGAGCAGTTCTTC

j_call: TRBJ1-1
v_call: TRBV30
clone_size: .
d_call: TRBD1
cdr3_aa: CAWRATGQRNTEAFF
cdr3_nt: TGTGCCTGGAGGGCCACGGGACAGAGGAACACTGAAGCTTTCTTT

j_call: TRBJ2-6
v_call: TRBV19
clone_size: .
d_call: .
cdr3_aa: CASSMQGYKGNSGANVLTF
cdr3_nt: TGTGCCAGTAGTATGCAAGGCTACAAGGGAAACTCTGGGGCCAACGTCCTGACTTTC

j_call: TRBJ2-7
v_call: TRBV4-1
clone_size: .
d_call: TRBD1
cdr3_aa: CASGGDRGYEQYF
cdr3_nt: TGCGCCAGCGGAGGGGACAGGGGTTACGAGCAGTACTTC

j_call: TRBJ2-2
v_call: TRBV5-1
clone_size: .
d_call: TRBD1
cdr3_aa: CASSLLQGDGELFF
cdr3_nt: TGCGCCAGCAGCTTGTTACAGGGGGACGGGGAGCTGTTTTTT

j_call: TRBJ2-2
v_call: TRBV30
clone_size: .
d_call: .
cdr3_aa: CAWSLVQTGELFF
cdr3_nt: TGTGCCTGGAGTTTAGTACAGACCGGGGAGCTGTTTTTT

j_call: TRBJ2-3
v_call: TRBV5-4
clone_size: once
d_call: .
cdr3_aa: CASSLAPASTDTQYF
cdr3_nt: TGTGCCAGCAGCTTGGCCCCGGCCTCCACAGATACGCAGTATTTT

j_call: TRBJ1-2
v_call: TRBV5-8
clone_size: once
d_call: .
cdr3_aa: CASSSLLGFRVGNYGYTF
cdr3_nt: TGTGCCAGCAGCTCTTTACTTGGCTTCAGGGTCGGCAACTATGGCTACACCTTC

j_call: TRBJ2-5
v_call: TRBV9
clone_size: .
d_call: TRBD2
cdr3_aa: CASSVRGGSETQYF
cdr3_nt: TGTGCCAGCAGCGTAAGGGGCGGGAGCGAGACCCAGTACTTC

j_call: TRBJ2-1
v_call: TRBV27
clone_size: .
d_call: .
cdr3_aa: CASRLGSYNEQFF
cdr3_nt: TGTGCCAGCAGACTGGGCTCCTACAATGAGCAGTTCTTC

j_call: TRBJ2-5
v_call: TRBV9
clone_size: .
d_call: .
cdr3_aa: CASSQDPTGTQYF
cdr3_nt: TGTGCCAGCAGCCAAGATCCGACCGGGACCCAGTACTTC

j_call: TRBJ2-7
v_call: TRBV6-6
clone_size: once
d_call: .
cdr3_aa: CASSYSRGAYEQYF
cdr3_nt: TGTGCCAGCAGTTACTCGAGGGGGGCCTACGAGCAGTACTTC

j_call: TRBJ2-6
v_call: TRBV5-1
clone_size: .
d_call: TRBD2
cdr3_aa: CASSLAGGLSGANVLTF
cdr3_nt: TGCGCCAGCAGCCTAGCGGGAGGCCTCTCTGGGGCCAACGTCCTGACTTTC

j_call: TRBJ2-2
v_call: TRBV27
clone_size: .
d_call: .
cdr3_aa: CASSPQGPPNTGELFF
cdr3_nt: TGTGCCAGCAGCCCACAGGGCCCCCCGAACACCGGGGAGCTGTTTTTT

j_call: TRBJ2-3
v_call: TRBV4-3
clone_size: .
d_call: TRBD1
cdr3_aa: CASSQDSMGQSTDTQYF
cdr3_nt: TGCGCCAGCAGCCAAGATAGTATGGGACAGAGCACAGATACGCAGTATTTT

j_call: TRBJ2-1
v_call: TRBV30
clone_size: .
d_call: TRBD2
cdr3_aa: CAWSVLAAGNEQFF
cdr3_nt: TGTGCCTGGAGTGTACTAGCGGCTGGGAATGAGCAGTTCTTC

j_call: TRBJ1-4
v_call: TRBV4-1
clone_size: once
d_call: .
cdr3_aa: CASSQDFWTEFQKLFF
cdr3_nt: TGCGCCAGCAGCCAAGATTTTTGGACAGAGTTTCAAAAACTGTTTTTT

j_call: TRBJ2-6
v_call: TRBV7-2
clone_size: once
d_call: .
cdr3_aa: CASSLAGTAGANVLTF
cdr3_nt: TGTGCCAGCAGCTTAGCGGGGACTGCTGGGGCCAACGTCCTGACTTTC

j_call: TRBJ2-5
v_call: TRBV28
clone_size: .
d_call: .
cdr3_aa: CASSLSAEVETQYF
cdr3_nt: TGTGCCAGCAGTTTATCGGCGGAGGTGGAGACCCAGTACTTC

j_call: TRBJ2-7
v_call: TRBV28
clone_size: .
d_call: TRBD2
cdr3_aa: CASSDPGLAGGYEQYF
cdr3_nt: TGTGCCAGCAGTGACCCGGGACTAGCGGGAGGATACGAGCAGTACTTC

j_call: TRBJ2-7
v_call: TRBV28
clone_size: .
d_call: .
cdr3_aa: CATCRGEMAYEQYF
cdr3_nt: TGTGCCACCTGCCGGGGTGAGATGGCGTACGAGCAGTACTTC

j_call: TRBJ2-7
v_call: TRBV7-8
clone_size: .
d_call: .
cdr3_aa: CASTKIAAWGYEQYF
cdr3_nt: TGTGCCAGCACCAAAATAGCGGCCTGGGGGTACGAGCAGTACTTC

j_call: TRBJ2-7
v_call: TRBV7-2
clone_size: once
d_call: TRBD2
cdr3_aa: CASSLDGGGNYEQYF
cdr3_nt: TGTGCCAGCAGCTTAGATGGGGGAGGGAATTACGAGCAGTACTTC

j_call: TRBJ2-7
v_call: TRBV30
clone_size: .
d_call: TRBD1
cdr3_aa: CAWSPGTGVGEQYF
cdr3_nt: TGTGCCTGGAGCCCCGGGACAGGGGTTGGCGAGCAGTACTTC

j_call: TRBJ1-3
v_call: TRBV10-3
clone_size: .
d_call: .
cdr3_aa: CAISGIAGNTIYF
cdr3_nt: TGTGCCATCAGTGGGATCGCTGGAAACACCATATATTTT

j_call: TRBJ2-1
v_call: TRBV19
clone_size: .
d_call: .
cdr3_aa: CASSYRAGGVYNEQFF
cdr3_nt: TGTGCCAGTAGTTACCGAGCGGGCGGGGTTTACAATGAGCAGTTCTTC

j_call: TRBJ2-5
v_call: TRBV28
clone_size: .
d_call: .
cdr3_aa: CASSPLTGNQETQYF
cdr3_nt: TGTGCCAGCAGTCCCTTAACAGGGAACCAAGAGACCCAGTACTTC

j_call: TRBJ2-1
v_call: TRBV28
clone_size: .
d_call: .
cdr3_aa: CASSVGNEQFF
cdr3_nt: TGTGCCAGCAGTGTCGGGAATGAGCAGTTCTTC

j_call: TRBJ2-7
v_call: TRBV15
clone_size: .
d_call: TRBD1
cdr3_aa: CATSTPGGRVYEQYF
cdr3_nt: TGTGCCACCAGCACCCCAGGGGGACGGGTCTACGAGCAGTACTTC

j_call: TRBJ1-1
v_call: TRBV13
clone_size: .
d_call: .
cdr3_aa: CASSLGLGGYTEAFF
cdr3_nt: TGTGCCAGCAGCTTAGGCCTGGGGGGGTACACTGAAGCTTTCTTT

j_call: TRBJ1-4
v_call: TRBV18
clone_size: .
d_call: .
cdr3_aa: CASSPGGDWPTNEKLFF
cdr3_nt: TGTGCCAGCTCACCAGGGGGAGATTGGCCAACTAATGAAAAACTGTTTTTT